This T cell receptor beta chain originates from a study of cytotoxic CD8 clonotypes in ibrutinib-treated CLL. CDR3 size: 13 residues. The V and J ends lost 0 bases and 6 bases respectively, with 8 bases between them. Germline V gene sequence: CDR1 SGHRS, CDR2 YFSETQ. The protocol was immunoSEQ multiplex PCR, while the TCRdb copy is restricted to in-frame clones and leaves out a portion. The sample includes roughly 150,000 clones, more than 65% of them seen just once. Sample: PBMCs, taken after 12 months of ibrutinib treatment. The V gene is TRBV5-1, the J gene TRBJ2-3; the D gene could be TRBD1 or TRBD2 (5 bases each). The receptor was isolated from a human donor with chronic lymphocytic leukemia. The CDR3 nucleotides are TGCGCCAGCAGCTTGGGCTGGGACGATACGCAGTATTTT. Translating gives CASSLGWDDTQYF.